This T cell receptor beta chain was sequenced during a study of T cells in Graves' hyperthyroidism and ophthalmopathy. General study findings and limits: Blood also carried most thyroid clonotypes expanded above 0.001. Using 13 V-J features, a model discriminated ophthalmopathy from stable hyperthyroidism.

It was RNA transcripts that yielded the amplified TCR beta CDR3 regions. Carried out on the TCR CDR3, a first-round RT-PCR used the HTBI primer set. A single record per CDR3 protein comes from TCRdb applying MiXCR to the multiplex PCR reads. This table has hundreds of thousands of distinct CDR3 sequences, roughly 32% appearing once. Ten or more counts support this clonotype. Antigen specificity is unknown. Subjects aged 18 to 65 presented with newly diagnosed hyperthyroidism of less than 2 months' duration. This sample holds PBMCs from approximately 9 ml fresh peripheral blood. Per the germline V gene, CDR1 is SGHTA and CDR2 is FQGNSA. Trimming left V 1 base short and J 7 bases short, with 7 bases between. The CDR3 contains 12 residues.

The specimen was blood. The chain links TRBV7-2 to TRBJ1-2; D not certain. This sequence originates from a woman aged 35 to 49 with Graves' hyperthyroidism. The CDR3 nucleotides are TGTGCCAGCAGCTTAGACATTAGTGGCTACACCTTC. This sequence encodes CASSLDISGYTF.